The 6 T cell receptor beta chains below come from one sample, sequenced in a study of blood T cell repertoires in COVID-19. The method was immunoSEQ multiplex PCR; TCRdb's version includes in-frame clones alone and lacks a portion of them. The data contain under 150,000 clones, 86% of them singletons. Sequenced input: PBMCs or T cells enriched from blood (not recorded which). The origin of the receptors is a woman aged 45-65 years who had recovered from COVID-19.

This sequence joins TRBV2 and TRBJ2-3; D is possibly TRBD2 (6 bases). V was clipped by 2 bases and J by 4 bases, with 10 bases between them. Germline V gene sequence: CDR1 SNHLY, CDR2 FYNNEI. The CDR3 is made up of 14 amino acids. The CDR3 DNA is TGTGCCAGCAGTGAATCAGGGAGGCCAGATACGCAGTATTTT. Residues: CASSESGRPDTQYF.

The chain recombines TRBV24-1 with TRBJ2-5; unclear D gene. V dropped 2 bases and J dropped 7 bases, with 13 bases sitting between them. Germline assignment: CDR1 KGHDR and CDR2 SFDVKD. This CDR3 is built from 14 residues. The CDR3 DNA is TGTGCCACCAGTGATTCTGGCAGGCCCGGGACCCAGTACTTC. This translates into CATSDSGRPGTQYF.

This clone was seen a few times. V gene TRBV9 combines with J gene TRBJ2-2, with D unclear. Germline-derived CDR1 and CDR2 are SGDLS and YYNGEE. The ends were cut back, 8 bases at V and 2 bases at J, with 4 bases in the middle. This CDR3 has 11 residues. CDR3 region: CASQNTGELFF. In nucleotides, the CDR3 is TGTGCCAGTCAAAACACCGGGGAGCTGTTTTTT.

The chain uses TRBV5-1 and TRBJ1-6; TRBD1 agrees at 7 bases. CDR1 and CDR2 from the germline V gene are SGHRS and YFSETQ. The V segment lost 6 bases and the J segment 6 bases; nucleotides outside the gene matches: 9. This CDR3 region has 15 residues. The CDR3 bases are TGCGCCAGCAAACCCCCGGGACAGCCTAATTCACCCCTCCACTTT. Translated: CASKPPGQPNSPLHF.

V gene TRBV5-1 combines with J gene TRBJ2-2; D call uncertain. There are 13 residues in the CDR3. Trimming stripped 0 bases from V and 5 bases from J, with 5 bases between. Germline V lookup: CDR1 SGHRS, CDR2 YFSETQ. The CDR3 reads CASSLAATGELFF. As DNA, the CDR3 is TGCGCCAGCAGCTTGGCCGCGACCGGGGAGCTGTTTTTT.

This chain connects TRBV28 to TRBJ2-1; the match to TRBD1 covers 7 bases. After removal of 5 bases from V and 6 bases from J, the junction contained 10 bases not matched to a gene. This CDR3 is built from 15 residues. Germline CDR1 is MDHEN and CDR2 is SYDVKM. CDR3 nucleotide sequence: TGTGCCAGCAGTGCGACAGGGTCGGGTACCAATGAGCAGTTCTTC. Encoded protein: CASSATGSGTNEQFF.